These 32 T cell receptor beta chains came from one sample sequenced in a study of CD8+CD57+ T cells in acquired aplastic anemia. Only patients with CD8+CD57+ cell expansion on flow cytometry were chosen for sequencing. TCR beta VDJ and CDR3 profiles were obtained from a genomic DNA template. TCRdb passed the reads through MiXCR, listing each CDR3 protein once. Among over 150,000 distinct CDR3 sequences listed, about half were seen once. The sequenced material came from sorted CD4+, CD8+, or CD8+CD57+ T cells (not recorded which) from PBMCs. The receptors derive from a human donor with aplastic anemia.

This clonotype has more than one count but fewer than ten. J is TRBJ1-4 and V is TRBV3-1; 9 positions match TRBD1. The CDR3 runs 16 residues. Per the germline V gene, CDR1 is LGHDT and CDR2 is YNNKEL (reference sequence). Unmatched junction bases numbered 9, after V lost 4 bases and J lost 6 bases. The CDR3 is CASSPPRDREHEKLFF. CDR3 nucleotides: TGTGCCAGCAGCCCGCCCCGGGACAGGGAACATGAAAAACTGTTTTTT. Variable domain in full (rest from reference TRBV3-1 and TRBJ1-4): DTAVSQTPKYLVTQMGNDKSIKCEQNLGHDTMYWYKQDSKKFLKIMFSYNNKELIINETVPNRFSPKSPDKAHLNLHINSLELGDSAVYFCASSPPRDREHEKLFFGSGTQLSVL.

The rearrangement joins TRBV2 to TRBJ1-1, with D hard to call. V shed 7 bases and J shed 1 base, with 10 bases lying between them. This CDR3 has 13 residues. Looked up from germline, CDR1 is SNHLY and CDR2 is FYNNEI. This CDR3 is CASITDGNTEAFF. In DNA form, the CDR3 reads TGTGCCAGCATTACCGACGGGAACACTGAAGCTTTCTTT.

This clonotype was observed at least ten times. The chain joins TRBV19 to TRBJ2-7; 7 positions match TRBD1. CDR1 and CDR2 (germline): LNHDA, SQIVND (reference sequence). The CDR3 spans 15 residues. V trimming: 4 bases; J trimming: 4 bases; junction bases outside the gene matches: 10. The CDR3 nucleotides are TGTGCCAGTAGTACTAACAGGGGACCTGGGTACGAGCAGTACTTC. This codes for CASSTNRGPGYEQYF.

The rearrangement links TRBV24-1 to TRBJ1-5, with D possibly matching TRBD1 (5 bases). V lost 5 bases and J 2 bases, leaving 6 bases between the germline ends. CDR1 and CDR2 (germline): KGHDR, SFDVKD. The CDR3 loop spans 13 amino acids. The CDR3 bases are TGTGCCACCAGTGGAGGGGGCAATCAGCCCCAGCATTTT. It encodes CATSGGGNQPQHF.

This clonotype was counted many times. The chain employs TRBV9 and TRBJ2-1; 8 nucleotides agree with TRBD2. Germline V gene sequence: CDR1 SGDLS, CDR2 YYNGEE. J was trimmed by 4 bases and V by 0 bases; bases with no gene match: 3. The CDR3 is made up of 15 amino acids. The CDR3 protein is CASSVASGGYNEQFF. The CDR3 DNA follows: TGTGCCAGCAGCGTAGCGAGCGGGGGTTACAATGAGCAGTTCTTC. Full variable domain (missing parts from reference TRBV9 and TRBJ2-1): DSGVTQTPKHLITATGQRVTLRCSPRSGDLSVYWYQQSLDQGLQFLIQYYNGEERAKGNILERFSAQQFPDLHSELNLSSLELGDSALYFCASSVASGGYNEQFFGPGTRLTVL.

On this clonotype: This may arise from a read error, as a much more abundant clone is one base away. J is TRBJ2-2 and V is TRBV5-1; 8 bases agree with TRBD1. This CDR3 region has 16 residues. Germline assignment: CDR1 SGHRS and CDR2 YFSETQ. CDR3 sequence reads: CAGSFAGGAGTGELFF. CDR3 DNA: TGCGCCGGCAGCTTTGCAGGGGGCGCGGGCACCGGGGAGCTGTTTTTT.

This CDR3 reads CASSFGLRTREAFF. The CDR3 DNA sequence: TGTGCCAGCAGTTTCGGTCTGAGGACTCGTGAAGCTTTCTTT. The chain has TRBV12-3 or TRBV12-4 and TRBJ1-1; no reliable D call. V dropped 3 bases and J dropped 7 bases, with 15 bases sitting between them. The CDR3 runs to 14 residues.

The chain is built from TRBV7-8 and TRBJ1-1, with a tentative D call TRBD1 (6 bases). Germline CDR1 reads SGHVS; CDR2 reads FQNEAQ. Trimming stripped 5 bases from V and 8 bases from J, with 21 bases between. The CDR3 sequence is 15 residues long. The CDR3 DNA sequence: TGTGCCAGCAGCATAGGACAGTCCCCGAGCTACGAAGCTTTCTTT. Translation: CASSIGQSPSYEAFF.

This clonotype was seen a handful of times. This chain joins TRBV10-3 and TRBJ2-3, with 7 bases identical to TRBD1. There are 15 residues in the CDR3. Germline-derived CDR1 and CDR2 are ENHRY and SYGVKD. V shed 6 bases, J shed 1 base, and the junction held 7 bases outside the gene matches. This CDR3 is CAIRVDRARTDTQYF. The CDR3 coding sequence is TGTGCCATCAGGGTAGACAGGGCTCGCACAGATACGCAGTATTTT.

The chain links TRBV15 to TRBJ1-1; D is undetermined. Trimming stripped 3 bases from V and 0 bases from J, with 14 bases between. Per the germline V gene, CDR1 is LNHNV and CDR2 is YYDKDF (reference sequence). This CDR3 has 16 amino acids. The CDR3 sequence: CATSSFRGALNTEAFF. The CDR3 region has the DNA TGTGCCACCAGCAGTTTCCGAGGAGCTTTGAACACTGAAGCTTTCTTT.

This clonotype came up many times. The CDR3 DNA reads as TGTGCCAGCAGTTGGGGGGAGCCTCTCGGGGAGCAGTACTTC. This codes for CASSWGEPLGEQYF. V usage is TRBV6-6 and J usage is TRBJ2-7; D might be TRBD2 (6 bases). This CDR3 region has 14 residues. Germline lookup yields CDR1 MNHNY and CDR2 SVGAGI (reference sequence). Trimming stripped 4 bases from V and 7 bases from J, with 17 bases between.

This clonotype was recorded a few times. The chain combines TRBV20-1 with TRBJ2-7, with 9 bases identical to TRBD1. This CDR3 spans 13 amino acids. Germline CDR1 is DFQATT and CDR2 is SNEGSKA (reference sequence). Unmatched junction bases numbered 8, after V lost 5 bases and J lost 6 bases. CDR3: CSARPGQGSEQYF. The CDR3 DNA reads TGCAGTGCTCGTCCGGGACAGGGCTCCGAGCAGTACTTC.

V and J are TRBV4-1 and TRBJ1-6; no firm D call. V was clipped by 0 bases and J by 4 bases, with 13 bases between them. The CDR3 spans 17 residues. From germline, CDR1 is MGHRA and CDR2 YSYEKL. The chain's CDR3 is CASSQDRLAAYNSPLHF. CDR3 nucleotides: TGCGCCAGCAGCCAAGATCGTCTCGCGGCATATAATTCACCCCTCCACTTT.

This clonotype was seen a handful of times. The CDR3 sequence is CATSRDLDRGRETQYF. In DNA form, the CDR3 reads TGTGCCACCAGCAGAGATTTGGACAGGGGGCGAGAGACCCAGTACTTC. This chain joins TRBV15 and TRBJ2-5, with 11 bases fitting TRBD1. V shed 0 bases, J shed 4 bases, and the junction held 4 bases outside the gene matches. Germline CDR1 LNHNV, CDR2 YYDKDF (reference sequence). This CDR3 comprises 16 residues.

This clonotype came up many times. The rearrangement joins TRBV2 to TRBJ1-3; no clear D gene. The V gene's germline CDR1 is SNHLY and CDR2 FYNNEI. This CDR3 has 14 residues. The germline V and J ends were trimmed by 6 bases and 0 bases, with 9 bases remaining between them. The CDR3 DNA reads TGTGCCAGCAGGATGAGCGGCTCTGGAAACACCATATATTTT. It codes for CASRMSGSGNTIYF.

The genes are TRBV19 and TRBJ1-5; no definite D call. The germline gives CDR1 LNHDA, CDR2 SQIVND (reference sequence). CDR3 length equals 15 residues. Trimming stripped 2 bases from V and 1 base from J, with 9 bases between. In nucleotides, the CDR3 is TGTGCCAGTAGTATATGGCAGTCAAGCAATCAGCCCCAGCATTTT. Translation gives CASSIWQSSNQPQHF.

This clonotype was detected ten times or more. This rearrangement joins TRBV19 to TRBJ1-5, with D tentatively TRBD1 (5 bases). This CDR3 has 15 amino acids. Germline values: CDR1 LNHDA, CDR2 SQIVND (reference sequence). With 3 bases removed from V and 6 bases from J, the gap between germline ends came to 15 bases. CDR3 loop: CASSMPAGLFQPQHF. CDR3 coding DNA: TGTGCCAGTAGTATGCCCGCGGGGCTCTTTCAGCCCCAGCATTTT.

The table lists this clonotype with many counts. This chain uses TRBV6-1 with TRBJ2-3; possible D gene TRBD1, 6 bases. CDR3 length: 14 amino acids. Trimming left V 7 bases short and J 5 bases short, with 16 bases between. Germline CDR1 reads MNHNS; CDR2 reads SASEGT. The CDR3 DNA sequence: TGTGCCAGCAAAACAGGGACAAGGGGAGATACGCAGTATTTT. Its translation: CASKTGTRGDTQYF.

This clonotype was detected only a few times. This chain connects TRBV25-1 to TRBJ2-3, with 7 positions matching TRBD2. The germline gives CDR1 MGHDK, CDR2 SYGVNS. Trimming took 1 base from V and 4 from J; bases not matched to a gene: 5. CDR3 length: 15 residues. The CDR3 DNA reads TGTGCCAGCAGTGAATTCGAGGGGAGGGCAGATACGCAGTATTTT. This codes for CASSEFEGRADTQYF.

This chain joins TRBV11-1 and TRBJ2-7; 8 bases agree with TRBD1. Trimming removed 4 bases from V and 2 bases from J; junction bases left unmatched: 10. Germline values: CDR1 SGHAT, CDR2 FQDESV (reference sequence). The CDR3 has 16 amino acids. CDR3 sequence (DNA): TGTGCCAGCAGCTCAGGACAGGGAGATCGCCCCTACGAGCAGTACTTC. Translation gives CASSSGQGDRPYEQYF.

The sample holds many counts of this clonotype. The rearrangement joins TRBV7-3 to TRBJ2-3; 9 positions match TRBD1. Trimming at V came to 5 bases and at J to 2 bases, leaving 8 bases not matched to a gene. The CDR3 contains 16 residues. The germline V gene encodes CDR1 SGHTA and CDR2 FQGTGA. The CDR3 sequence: CASSPLGQGHTDTQYF. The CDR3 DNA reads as TGTGCCAGCAGCCCCCTGGGACAGGGTCACACAGATACGCAGTATTTT.

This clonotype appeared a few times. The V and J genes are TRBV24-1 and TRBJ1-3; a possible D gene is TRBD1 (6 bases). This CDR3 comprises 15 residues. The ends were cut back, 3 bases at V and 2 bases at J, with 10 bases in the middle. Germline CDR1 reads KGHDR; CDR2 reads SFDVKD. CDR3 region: CATSDPDRTGNTIYF. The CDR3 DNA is TGTGCCACCAGTGATCCTGACAGGACTGGAAACACCATATATTTT.

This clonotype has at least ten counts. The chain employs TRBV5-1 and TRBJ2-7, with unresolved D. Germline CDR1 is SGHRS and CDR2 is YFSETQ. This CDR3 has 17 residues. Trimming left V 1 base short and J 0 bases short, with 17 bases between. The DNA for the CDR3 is TGCGCCAGCAGCTTGTCTTTCTCGCCTATTGCCTCCTACGAGCAGTACTTC. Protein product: CASSLSFSPIASYEQYF.

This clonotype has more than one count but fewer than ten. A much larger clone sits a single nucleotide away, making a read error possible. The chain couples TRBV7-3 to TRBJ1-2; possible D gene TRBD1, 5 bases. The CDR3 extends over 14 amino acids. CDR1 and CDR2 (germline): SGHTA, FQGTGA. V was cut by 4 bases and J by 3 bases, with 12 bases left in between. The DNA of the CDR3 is TGTGCCAGCAGCTCGACAGAGAATTACTATGGCTACACCTTC. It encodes CASSSTENYYGYTF. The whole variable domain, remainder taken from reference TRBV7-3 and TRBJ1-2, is GAGVSQTPSNKVTEKGKYVELRCDPISGHTALYWYRQSLGQGPEFLIYFQGTGAADDSGLPNDRFFAVRPEGSVSTLKIQRTERGDSAVYLCASSSTENYYGYTFGSGTRLTVV.

This chain's CDR3 is CASSYPVWGPSDTQYF. CDR3 sequence (DNA): TGTGCCAGCAGTTACCCGGTATGGGGCCCCTCAGATACGCAGTATTTT. The V call is TRBV6-2 or TRBV6-3, the J call TRBJ2-3; a possible D gene is TRBD1 (5 bases). V lost 2 bases and J lost 4, with 16 bases in between. Germline V gene lookup returns CDR1 MNHEY and CDR2 SVGEGT. The CDR3 sequence is 16 residues long.

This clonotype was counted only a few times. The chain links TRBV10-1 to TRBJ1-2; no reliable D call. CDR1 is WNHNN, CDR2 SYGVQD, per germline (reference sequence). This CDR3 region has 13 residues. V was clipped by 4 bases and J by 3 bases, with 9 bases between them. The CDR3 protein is CASSVQGHYGYTF. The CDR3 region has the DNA TGCGCCAGCAGTGTGCAAGGACACTATGGCTACACCTTC.

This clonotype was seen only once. The CDR3 spells CASSLGAGGNQPQHF. CDR3 sequence (DNA): TGTGCCAGCAGCTTAGGGGCAGGGGGCAATCAGCCCCAGCATTTT. The chain joins TRBV11-3 to TRBJ1-5, with a possible D match to TRBD1 (6 bases). Germline lookup yields CDR1 SGHNT and CDR2 YENEEA. V lost 1 base and J 2 bases, leaving 9 bases between the germline ends. CDR3 length: 15 amino acids.

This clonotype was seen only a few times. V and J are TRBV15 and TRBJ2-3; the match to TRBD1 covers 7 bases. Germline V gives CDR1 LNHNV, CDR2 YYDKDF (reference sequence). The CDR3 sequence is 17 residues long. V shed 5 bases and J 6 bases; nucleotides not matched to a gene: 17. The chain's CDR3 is CATSAQGVGGLWDTQYF. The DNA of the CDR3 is TGTGCCACCAGCGCGCAGGGTGTAGGGGGCCTTTGGGATACGCAGTATTTT.

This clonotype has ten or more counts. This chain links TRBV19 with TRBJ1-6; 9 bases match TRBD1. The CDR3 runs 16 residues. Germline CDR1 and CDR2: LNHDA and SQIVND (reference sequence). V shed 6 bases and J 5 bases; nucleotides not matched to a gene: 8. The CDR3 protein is CASRDRTGVDNSPLHF. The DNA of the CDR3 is TGTGCCAGTAGAGATCGGACAGGGGTCGATAATTCACCCCTCCACTTT.

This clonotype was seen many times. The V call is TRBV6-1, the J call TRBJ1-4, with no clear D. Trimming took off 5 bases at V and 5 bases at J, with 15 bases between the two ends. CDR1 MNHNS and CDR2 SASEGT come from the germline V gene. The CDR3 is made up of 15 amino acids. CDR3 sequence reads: CASSQDTDGNEKLFF. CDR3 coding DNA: TGTGCCAGCAGTCAAGACACGGACGGGAATGAAAAACTGTTTTTT.

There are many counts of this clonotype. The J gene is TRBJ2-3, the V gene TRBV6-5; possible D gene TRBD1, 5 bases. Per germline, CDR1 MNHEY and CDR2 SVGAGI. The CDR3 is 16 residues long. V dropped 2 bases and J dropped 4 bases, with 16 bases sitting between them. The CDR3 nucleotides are TGTGCCAGCAGTTACGTGTGGGGCTATGGAGCAGATACGCAGTATTTT. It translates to CASSYVWGYGADTQYF.

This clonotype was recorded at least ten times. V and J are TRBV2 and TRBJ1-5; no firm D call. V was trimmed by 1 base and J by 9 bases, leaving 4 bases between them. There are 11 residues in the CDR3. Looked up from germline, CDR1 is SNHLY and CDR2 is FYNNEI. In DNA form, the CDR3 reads TGTGCCAGCAGTGAAGAAGGGCCCCAGCATTTT. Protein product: CASSEEGPQHF.